Below, 23 T cell receptor beta chains from the same sample are listed, as sequenced in a study of blood T cell repertoires in COVID-19. Sequenced by immunoSEQ multiplex PCR; TCRdb stores in-frame clones only, minus some. The sample has approximately 160,000 clones, 60% to 80% seen once. Sequencing was performed on peripheral blood. The receptors were gathered from a man aged 65-85 years with acute or convalescent COVID-19.

The V and J genes are TRBV3-1 (or the pseudogene TRBV3-2) and TRBJ1-2; 8 nucleotides match TRBD1. Germline values: CDR1 LGHDT, CDR2 YNNKEL (reference sequence). This CDR3 spans 14 amino acids. The trim removed 1 base at V and 4 bases at J, leaving 2 bases unmatched. CDR3 sequence reads: CASSQAGQVYGYTF. The DNA for the CDR3 is TGTGCCAGCAGCCAAGCGGGACAGGTCTATGGCTACACCTTC.

The DNA of the CDR3 is TGTGCCAGCAGCCAGCCCACAGGGGCCACTGAAGCTTTCTTT. It encodes CASSQPTGATEAFF. The chain links TRBV7-2 to TRBJ1-1, with TRBD1 matching over 7 bases. Germline lookup yields CDR1 SGHTA and CDR2 FQGNSA. CDR3 size: 14 residues. The trim removed 5 bases at V and 4 bases at J, leaving 7 bases unmatched. The full variable domain, completed using reference TRBV7-2 and TRBJ1-1, is GAGVSQSPSNKVTEKGKDVELRCDPISGHTALYWYRQSLGQGLEFLIYFQGNSAPDKSGLPSDRFSAERTGGSVSTLTIQRTQQEDSAVYLCASSQPTGATEAFFGQGTRLTVV.

The chain couples TRBV19 to TRBJ1-2; 7 positions match TRBD1. Per germline, CDR1 LNHDA and CDR2 SQIVND (reference sequence). The CDR3 has 14 residues. J gave up 4 bases and V 5 bases, and 7 bases lay outside the gene matches. CDR3 loop: CASSPKGQVYGYTF. DNA for the CDR3: TGTGCCAGTAGTCCCAAAGGACAGGTCTATGGCTACACCTTC. Together with reference TRBV19 and TRBJ1-2, the CDR3 gives the full variable domain: DGGITQSPKYLFRKEGQNVTLSCEQNLNHDAMYWYRQDPGQGLRLIYYSQIVNDFQKGDIAEGYSVSREKKESFPLTVTSAQKNPTAFYLCASSPKGQVYGYTFGSGTRLTVV.

V is TRBV3-1 (or the pseudogene TRBV3-2) and J is TRBJ1-1, with 7 bases that match TRBD1. J lost 8 bases, V lost 2 bases, and 5 bases had no gene match. Germline values: CDR1 LGHDT, CDR2 YNNKEL (reference sequence). This CDR3 comprises 13 residues. As DNA, the CDR3 is TGTGCCAGCAGCCAAACAGGGGAGCTCGAAGCTTTCTTT. It is translated as CASSQTGELEAFF.

The J gene is TRBJ2-7, the V gene TRBV28; TRBD2 is a possible D gene (5 bases). The germline V gene has CDR1 MDHEN and CDR2 SYDVKM. The CDR3 extends over 15 amino acids. V lost 6 bases and J lost 2, with 17 bases in between. CDR3 region: CASSPAGVLTYEQYF. CDR3 in DNA: TGTGCCAGCAGCCCCGCGGGTGTTCTGACCTACGAGCAGTACTTC.

The J gene is TRBJ1-1, the V gene TRBV6-1, with D unclear. The CDR3 length is 15 residues. Germline V gene lookup returns CDR1 MNHNS and CDR2 SASEGT. The V and J ends lost 2 bases and 5 bases respectively, with 15 bases between them. The CDR3 coding sequence is TGTGCCAGCAGTGAAATGGCGGGGTTGAGGACTGAAGCTTTCTTT. It specifies CASSEMAGLRTEAFF.

This CDR3 is CASSLDGSSTDTQYF. CDR3 nucleotide sequence: TGTGCCAGCAGCTTAGACGGGTCCAGCACAGATACGCAGTATTTT. This chain joins TRBV7-7 and TRBJ2-3; D is undetermined. Trimming took off 1 base at V and 0 bases at J, with 8 bases between the two ends. The CDR3 is 15 residues long. CDR1 and CDR2 from the germline V gene are SSHAT and FNYEAQ (reference sequence).

The chain is built from TRBV10-3 and TRBJ2-2; 9 bases are shared with TRBD1. Per the germline V gene, CDR1 is ENHRY and CDR2 is SYGVKD. Trimming removed 7 bases from V and 7 bases from J; junction bases left unmatched: 7. This CDR3 has 14 amino acids. CDR3 nucleotides: TGTGCCATCAACCCGGGACAGGGAGACGGGGAGCTGTTTTTT. Its translation is CAINPGQGDGELFF.

Only a few counts were recorded for this clone. The genes are TRBV5-4 and TRBJ2-1; 11 bases map to TRBD2. Germline lookup yields CDR1 SGHNT and CDR2 YYREEE (reference sequence). This CDR3 region has 17 residues. Unmatched junction bases numbered 10, after V lost 4 bases and J lost 4 bases. The CDR3 sequence is CASSRTSGGAIYNEQFF. The CDR3 region has the DNA TGTGCCAGCAGCCGAACTAGCGGGGGAGCTATTTACAATGAGCAGTTCTTC. The variable domain in full, completed from reference TRBV5-4 and TRBJ2-1, reads ETGVTQSPTHLIKTRGQQVTLRCSSQSGHNTVSWYQQALGQGPQFIFQYYREEENGRGNFPPRFSGLQFPNYSSELNVNALELDDSALYLCASSRTSGGAIYNEQFFGPGTRLTVL.

V is TRBV7-8 and J is TRBJ2-6; 9 nucleotides agree with TRBD1. Germline CDR1 SGHVS, CDR2 FQNEAQ. The V segment lost 5 bases and the J segment 2 bases; nucleotides outside the gene matches: 7. This CDR3 has 17 amino acids. Here the CDR3 reads CASSPGTGRAGANVLTF. CDR3 sequence (DNA): TGTGCCAGCAGCCCCGGGACAGGGCGCGCTGGGGCCAACGTCCTGACTTTC.

This clone was seen a few times. J is TRBJ1-4 and V is TRBV5-4, with a tentative D call TRBD1 (5 bases). CDR1 SGHNT and CDR2 YYREEE come from the germline V gene (reference sequence). CDR3 length: 18 residues. Trimming removed 0 bases from V and 7 bases from J, with 22 bases in between. In DNA, the CDR3 is TGTGCCAGCAGCTTGGATACACAGGCCCCGCTGGGGGGTGAAAAACTGTTTTTT. Translated, it gives CASSLDTQAPLGGEKLFF.

This chain uses TRBV11-2 with TRBJ1-1; TRBD1 matches at 7 bases. This CDR3 is built from 13 residues. Germline trimming cut 3 bases from V and 11 bases from J; bases unmatched to any gene: 9. Per the germline V gene, CDR1 is SGHAT and CDR2 is FQNNGV. In DNA form, the CDR3 reads TGTGCCAGCAGCTTGAATTGGGACAGCGGGGCTTTCTTT. Protein sequence: CASSLNWDSGAFF.

This sequence joins TRBV7-2 and TRBJ2-3, with TRBD1 matching 9 bases. In germline, CDR1 is SGHTA, CDR2 FQGNSA. With V trimmed by 4 bases and J by 0 bases, 2 bases remained unmatched. This CDR3 region has 15 residues. The DNA for the CDR3 is TGTGCCAGCAGCTCGGGACAGGGAAGCACAGATACGCAGTATTTT. Amino acid sequence: CASSSGQGSTDTQYF. The whole variable domain, remainder taken from reference TRBV7-2 and TRBJ2-3, is GAGVSQSPSNKVTEKGKDVELRCDPISGHTALYWYRQSLGQGLEFLIYFQGNSAPDKSGLPSDRFSAERTGGSVSTLTIQRTQQEDSAVYLCASSSGQGSTDTQYFGPGTRLTVL.

The chain combines TRBV11-2 with TRBJ2-1; the match to TRBD2 covers 8 bases. This CDR3 is built from 15 residues. The V gene's germline CDR1 is SGHAT and CDR2 FQNNGV. Germline trimming cut 4 bases from V and 2 bases from J; bases unmatched to any gene: 4. CDR3 nucleotides: TGTGCCAGCAGCTCGAGAGCGGGGGCCTACAATGAGCAGTTCTTC. Encoded protein: CASSSRAGAYNEQFF.

The chain has TRBV18 and TRBJ2-2; 8 nucleotides line up with TRBD1. Germline V gene sequence: CDR1 KGHSH, CDR2 LQKENI. After removal of 8 bases from V and 0 bases from J, the junction contained 5 bases not matched to a gene. There are 15 residues in the CDR3. The CDR3 spells CASPRTGPNTGELFF. As DNA, the CDR3 is TGTGCCAGCCCACGGACAGGGCCGAACACCGGGGAGCTGTTTTTT. The full variable domain, rest sourced from reference TRBV18 and TRBJ2-2, is NAGVMQNPRHLVRRRGQEARLRCSPMKGHSHVYWYRQLPEEGLKFMVYLQKENIIDESGMPKERFSAEFPKEGPSILRIQQVVRGDSAAYFCASPRTGPNTGELFFGEGSRLTVL.

This chain uses TRBV9 with TRBJ2-1; tentative D call: TRBD1 (5 bases). Germline loops: CDR1 SGDLS, CDR2 YYNGEE. The CDR3 extends over 15 amino acids. The V end lost 2 bases, the J end lost 0 bases, and 9 bases lay between the germline ends. The chain's CDR3 is CASSVDSSSYNEQFF. CDR3 sequence (DNA): TGTGCCAGCAGCGTTGACAGTAGCTCCTACAATGAGCAGTTCTTC. Drawing the rest from reference TRBV9 and TRBJ2-1, the complete variable domain is DSGVTQTPKHLITATGQRVTLRCSPRSGDLSVYWYQQSLDQGLQFLIQYYNGEERAKGNILERFSAQQFPDLHSELNLSSLELGDSALYFCASSVDSSSYNEQFFGPGTRLTVL.

This clone was picked up a small number of times. V usage is TRBV14 and J usage is TRBJ2-7; D gene unclear. Germline V gene data show CDR1 as SGHDN and CDR2 as FVKESK. CDR3 length equals 12 residues. V dropped 5 bases and J dropped 6 bases, with 11 bases sitting between them. The CDR3 sequence is CASSSSVFEQYF. The CDR3 nucleotides read TGTGCCAGCAGCTCCTCGGTCTTCGAGCAGTACTTC.

The chain combines TRBV14 with TRBJ1-6, with TRBD1 as a possible D gene (5 bases). Germline lookup yields CDR1 SGHDN and CDR2 FVKESK. Trimming shortened V by 1 base and J by 7 bases, and 8 bases separated the two germline ends. This CDR3 contains 14 residues. As DNA, the CDR3 is TGTGCCAGCAGCCAAGTACGGGGGAATTCACCCCTCCACTTT. Translated, it gives CASSQVRGNSPLHF.

The CDR3 reads CSVGSQIYNEQFF. The CDR3 DNA follows: TGCAGCGTTGGTAGCCAGATATACAATGAGCAGTTCTTC. The rearrangement uses TRBV29-1 and TRBJ2-1; the D is unclear. The CDR3 runs 13 residues. The ends were cut back, 4 bases at V and 4 bases at J, with 11 bases in the middle. In germline, CDR1 is SQVTM, CDR2 ANQGSEA.

The chain couples TRBV6-5 to TRBJ1-1; the D gene is possibly TRBD1 (5 bases). Germline CDR1 reads MNHEY; CDR2 reads SVGAGI. CDR3 size: 15 residues. Trimming took 2 bases from V and 5 from J, leaving 15 bases between them. The CDR3 sequence: CASSYLKGLRTEAFF. CDR3 sequence (DNA): TGTGCCAGCAGTTACCTAAAGGGGCTGAGGACTGAAGCTTTCTTT.

This chain joins TRBV30 and TRBJ1-4; D is unresolved. V dropped 5 bases and J dropped 6 bases, with 7 bases sitting between them. There are 11 residues in the CDR3. The V gene's germline CDR1 is GTSNPN and CDR2 SVGIG (reference sequence). The CDR3 nucleotides are TGTGCCTGGGAGCTGTATGAAAAACTGTTTTTT. Translation: CAWELYEKLFF. The full variable domain, completed using reference TRBV30 and TRBJ1-4, is SQTIHQWPATLVQPVGSPLSLECTVEGTSNPNLYWYRQAAGRGLQLLFYSVGIGQISSEVPQNLSASRPQDRQFILSSKKLLLSDSGFYLCAWELYEKLFFGSGTQLSVL.

J is TRBJ2-5 and V is TRBV24-1; 8 nucleotides match TRBD1. Trimming removed 9 bases from V and 1 base from J; junction bases left unmatched: 9. The CDR3 is 15 residues long. The germline V gene has CDR1 KGHDR and CDR2 SFDVKD. The CDR3 sequence: CATAPRTGSQETQYF. CDR3 nucleotides: TGTGCCACCGCGCCGAGGACAGGGTCCCAAGAGACCCAGTACTTC.

The rearrangement joins TRBV27 to TRBJ2-3; the D gene is possibly TRBD2 (6 bases). V lost 1 base and J lost 0, with 14 bases in between. The CDR3 covers 17 residues. CDR1 is MNHEY, CDR2 SMNVEV, per germline (reference sequence). The CDR3 coding sequence is TGTGCCAGCAGTTTATTGGGGGGAGTAGCTAGCACAGATACGCAGTATTTT. This sequence encodes CASSLLGGVASTDTQYF.